These 20 T cell receptor beta chains were all obtained from the same sample, sequenced in a study of T cells after somatic rescue of genetic block. Data came from immunoSEQ multiplex PCR; TCRdb stores just in-frame clones and leaves some out. The data show roughly 11,000 clones, 60% to 85% seen once. Sequencing was performed on peripheral blood mononuclear cells (PBMCs). The receptors were sampled from a boy aged 5-17 years.

Written as DNA, the CDR3 is TGTGCCATCAGAGATCGGGACAGGGTTAACTATGGCTACACCTTC. It codes for CAIRDRDRVNYGYTF. The rearrangement joins TRBV10-3 to TRBJ1-2, with 9 nucleotides matching TRBD1. Germline V gives CDR1 ENHRY, CDR2 SYGVKD. Germline trimming cut 6 bases from V and 1 base from J; bases unmatched to any gene: 6. There are 15 residues in the CDR3.

This sequence joins TRBV9 and TRBJ2-1; no clear D. CDR3 length: 13 amino acids. Trimming removed 0 bases from V and 6 bases from J, with 7 bases in between. The germline CDR1 and CDR2 sequences are SGDLS and YYNGEE. This CDR3 is CASSVGSPNEQFF. The CDR3 DNA sequence: TGTGCCAGCAGCGTAGGAAGCCCCAATGAGCAGTTCTTC.

The chain employs TRBV5-5 and TRBJ1-1; D unresolved. The CDR3 consists of 14 residues. Trimming cost V 5 bases and J 0 bases, with 11 bases left between them. CDR1 and CDR2 from the germline V gene are SGHKS and YYEKEE (reference sequence). Here the CDR3 DNA reads TGTGCCAGCAGTTCGGGTGCGCTGAACACTGAAGCTTTCTTT. It is translated as CASSSGALNTEAFF.

J is TRBJ2-5 and V is TRBV7-7; D is uncertain. V dropped 2 bases and J dropped 4 bases, with 17 bases sitting between them. The CDR3 has 16 residues. The germline V gene encodes CDR1 SSHAT and CDR2 FNYEAQ (reference sequence). The CDR3, as DNA: TGTGCCAGCAGCTTAACCCCGCCATACTCGGGAGAGACCCAGTACTTC. Its protein product is CASSLTPPYSGETQYF.

V gene TRBV6-5 combines with J gene TRBJ2-2, with 12 bases fitting TRBD1. The CDR3 runs 15 residues. V shed 5 bases, J shed 7 bases, and the junction held 5 bases outside the gene matches. From germline, CDR1 is MNHEY and CDR2 SVGAGI. CDR3 amino acids: CASSLGQGAVGELFF. The CDR3 DNA follows: TGTGCCAGCAGTCTGGGACAGGGGGCGGTCGGGGAGCTGTTTTTT.

The chain couples TRBV6-5 to TRBJ2-2; D unresolved. Trimming took 6 bases from V and 0 from J, leaving 8 bases between them. The CDR3 loop spans 14 amino acids. Germline V gives CDR1 MNHEY, CDR2 SVGAGI. The CDR3 region is CASRMSTNTGELFF. CDR3 coding DNA: TGTGCCAGCAGGATGTCAACGAACACCGGGGAGCTGTTTTTT.

By share, this clone ranks as hyperexpanded. V and J are TRBV5-6 and TRBJ1-1; 12 bases map to TRBD1. V lost 2 bases, J lost 3 bases, and 8 bases stayed unmatched. Germline CDR1 is SGHDT and CDR2 is YYEEEE. This CDR3 has 17 amino acids. CDR3 sequence (DNA): TGTGCCAGCAGCTTCCGGGACAGGGGGCCGGTGGACACTGAAGCTTTCTTT. Residues: CASSFRDRGPVDTEAFF. The full variable domain, completed using reference TRBV5-6 and TRBJ1-1, is DAGVTQSPTHLIKTRGQQVTLRCSPKSGHDTVSWYQQALGQGPQFIFQYYEEEERQRGNFPDRFSGHQFPNYSSELNVNALLLGDSALYLCASSFRDRGPVDTEAFFGQGTRLTVV.

The table lists this clone with a count of one. The chain joins TRBV7-3 to TRBJ2-2; unclear D gene. This CDR3 has 15 residues. The V and J ends lost 4 bases and 1 base respectively, with 10 bases between them. Per the germline V gene, CDR1 is SGHTA and CDR2 is FQGTGA. CDR3 in amino acids: CASSSTVENTGELFF. The CDR3 DNA sequence: TGTGCCAGCAGCTCAACAGTGGAGAACACCGGGGAGCTGTTTTTT.

The chain recombines TRBV27 with TRBJ2-7; 7 bases line up with TRBD1. CDR1 is MNHEY and CDR2 is SMNVEV in the germline V gene (reference sequence). Trimming took 6 bases from V and 2 from J; bases not matched to a gene: 4. The CDR3 runs 13 residues. The CDR3 is CASRRTGAYEQYF. CDR3 DNA sequence: TGTGCCAGCAGACGCACAGGGGCCTACGAGCAGTACTTC.

CDR3 in DNA: TGTGCCTGGAGCAGAAGCACAGATACGCAGTATTTT. Translating it yields CAWSRSTDTQYF. The rearrangement joins TRBV30 to TRBJ2-3, with D uncertain. Germline-derived CDR1 and CDR2 are GTSNPN and SVGIG (reference sequence). V shed 3 bases and J shed 0 bases, with 4 bases lying between them. The CDR3 totals 12 residues.

The rearrangement joins TRBV5-8 to TRBJ2-1; 13 bases are a match to TRBD2. Germline loops: CDR1 SGHTS, CDR2 YDEGEE. This CDR3 spans 19 amino acids. With V trimmed by 2 bases and J by 0 bases, 8 bases remained unmatched. CDR3 bases: TGTGCCAGCAGCTTAAATCACGGGACTAGCGGGGTCTCCTACAATGAGCAGTTCTTC. Translating it yields CASSLNHGTSGVSYNEQFF.

V is TRBV5-1 and J is TRBJ1-6; unclear D gene. Trimming pared 6 bases from V and 5 bases from J, leaving 18 bases between. This CDR3 has 16 amino acids. The germline V gene encodes CDR1 SGHRS and CDR2 YFSETQ. CDR3 sequence: CASTPRASGDNSPLHF. CDR3 bases: TGCGCCAGCACCCCCCGCGCCTCCGGGGATAATTCACCCCTCCACTTT.

This rearrangement joins TRBV18 to TRBJ1-3; tentatively, D is TRBD1 (6 bases). V was clipped by 2 bases and J by 4 bases, with 12 bases between them. This CDR3 is built from 15 residues. CDR1 and CDR2 (germline): KGHSH, LQKENI. CDR3: CASSPTNRVGNTIYF. The CDR3 DNA is TGTGCCAGCTCACCAACGAACAGGGTCGGAAACACCATATATTTT.

This rearrangement joins TRBV5-1 to TRBJ1-6; TRBD1 matches at 10 bases. The CDR3 totals 14 residues. Germline lookup yields CDR1 SGHRS and CDR2 YFSETQ. J lost 9 bases, V lost 3 bases, and 3 bases had no gene match. CDR3 protein: CASSSGTGASPLHF. The CDR3 region has the DNA TGCGCCAGCAGCTCCGGGACAGGGGCTTCACCCCTCCACTTT.

The chain is built from TRBV4-1 and TRBJ1-3; 7 bases map to TRBD1. Trimming took 1 base from V and 2 from J; bases not matched to a gene: 2. The CDR3 is 15 residues long. Per germline, CDR1 MGHRA and CDR2 YSYEKL. The CDR3 sequence: CASSQVQGPGNTIYF. The CDR3 DNA is TGCGCCAGCAGCCAAGTACAGGGGCCTGGAAACACCATATATTTT.

This chain joins TRBV25-1 and TRBJ2-7, with unresolved D. The germline V and J ends were trimmed by 7 bases and 1 base, with 11 bases remaining between them. CDR3 length equals 13 residues. Germline CDR1 MGHDK, CDR2 SYGVNS. The CDR3 loop reads CASTDPRSYEQYF. CDR3 DNA sequence: TGTGCCAGCACTGACCCCAGGTCCTACGAGCAGTACTTC.

The DNA of the CDR3 is TGTGCCAGTAGTAGACCAGAGGCCCTTTCACCCCTCCACTTT. Encoded protein: CASSRPEALSPLHF. V gene TRBV19 combines with J gene TRBJ1-6; no clear D. V was pared by 4 bases and J by 9 bases, with 13 bases between. This CDR3 comprises 14 residues. The V gene's germline CDR1 is LNHDA and CDR2 SQIVND (reference sequence). Full variable domain (remainder filled in from reference TRBV19 and TRBJ1-6): DGGITQSPKYLFRKEGQNVTLSCEQNLNHDAMYWYRQDPGQGLRLIYYSQIVNDFQKGDIAEGYSVSREKKESFPLTVTSAQKNPTAFYLCASSRPEALSPLHFGNGTRLTVT.

The CDR3 reads CASSRLGAGKNTDTQYF. The CDR3 DNA sequence: TGTGCCAGCAGTAGGTTGGGGGCAGGGAAAAACACAGATACGCAGTATTTT. The chain combines TRBV27 with TRBJ2-3; TRBD1 is a possible D gene (6 bases). The CDR3 runs to 17 residues. Germline CDR1 MNHEY, CDR2 SMNVEV (reference sequence). With 5 bases removed from V and 2 bases from J, the gap between germline ends came to 20 bases.

This clone was found once. V gene TRBV11-2 combines with J gene TRBJ1-4; the match to TRBD1 covers 9 bases. The CDR3 totals 14 residues. The junction had 5 bases not matched to a gene; V was cut back by 5 bases and J by 7 bases. Germline-derived CDR1 and CDR2 are SGHAT and FQNNGV. The chain's CDR3 is CASSPTGGSEKLFF. Here the CDR3 DNA reads TGTGCCAGCAGCCCGACAGGGGGAAGTGAAAAACTGTTTTTT.

The chain links TRBV10-3 to TRBJ1-2; 9 bases fit TRBD1. The germline CDR1 and CDR2 sequences are ENHRY and SYGVKD. The CDR3 is 14 amino acids. The V and J ends lost 6 bases and 4 bases, in that order; junction bases with no gene match: 6. The CDR3 loop is CAISAGQGIYGYTF. DNA for the CDR3: TGTGCCATCAGCGCGGGACAGGGAATCTATGGCTACACCTTC.